This TCR beta chain was obtained from a study of T cells in Graves' hyperthyroidism and ophthalmopathy. Patients were excluded because of uncontrolled infection, other autoimmune disease, pregnancy or lactation. The study based diagnoses on clinical symptoms, serum thyroxine and TRAb, thyroid ultrasound and orbital computed tomography. V trimming: 11 bases; J trimming: 3 bases; junction bases outside the gene matches: 18. Germline V gene sequence: CDR1 SGHTA, CDR2 FQGTGA. CDR3 length: 17 amino acids. Concerning this clonotype itself: Its specificity is not known.

The study's findings and limits: A model using 13 V-J features told ophthalmopathy apart from stable hyperthyroidism. Blood also carried most thyroid clonotypes expanded above 0.001.

Authors of the study amplified TCR beta CDR3 regions from RNA transcripts. HTBI primers were used for first-round RT-PCR of the TCR CDR3. TCRdb fed the multiplex PCR reads into MiXCR, producing one record per CDR3 protein. The sample has about 640,000 distinct CDR3 sequences, about 45% seen once. The sample comprised peripheral blood or thyroid tissue (not recorded which). The origin of this receptor is an adult man with Graves' disease, either hyperthyroidism or ophthalmopathy (not recorded which). The V gene is TRBV7-3, the J gene TRBJ1-5; 8 bases match TRBD1. The CDR3 region has the DNA TGTGCCCGCTATGGCACCGACAGGGGCGCTTACAATCAGCCCCAGCATTTT. It is translated as CARYGTDRGAYNQPQHF.